A selection of T cell receptor beta chains follows, all from one sample in a study of shared clonotypes between healthy human individuals. Data came from immunoSEQ multiplex PCR; TCRdb stores just in-frame clones and leaves some out. This table holds fewer than 850,000 clones, about three quarters found once. Material: memory CD4+ T cells sorted from blood. Receptor source: a woman younger than 45 in good health. CDR3s include the opening cysteine and the closing phenylalanine or tryptophan. D genes are given only for firm matches. Expanded clones get a size class; other rows say once, few or many, or leave the size out.

CASSEALLAEETQYF | TGTGCCAGCAGTGAAGCGCTTCTAGCAGAAGAGACCCAGTACTTC | NA | NA | TRBJ2-5 | TRBV2
CASSGQWHQPQHF | TGTGCCAGCAGTGGACAGTGGCACCAGCCCCAGCATTTT | NA | once | TRBJ1-5 | TRBV6-5
CASSPRGAHEQYF | TGTGCCAGCAGCCCCCGGGGGGCCCACGAGCAGTACTTC | NA | NA | TRBJ2-7 | TRBV27
CAWSHRQGSGYTF | TGTGCCTGGAGCCATCGACAGGGATCTGGCTACACCTTC | TRBD1 | NA | TRBJ1-2 | TRBV30
CASSLGQGMNIQYF | TGTGCCAGCAGTTTGGGACAGGGGATGAACATTCAGTACTTC | TRBD1 | NA | TRBJ2-4 | TRBV11-2
CASSIAQQRGEAFF | TGTGCCAGTAGTATAGCCCAGCAAAGGGGTGAAGCTTTCTTT | NA | NA | TRBJ1-1 | TRBV19
CASSLAQGAAGYTF | TGCGCCAGCAGCTTGGCCCAGGGGGCGGCTGGCTACACCTTC | TRBD1 | NA | TRBJ1-2 | TRBV5-1
CASTGSPNQPQHF | TGTGCCAGCACCGGATCCCCGAATCAGCCCCAGCATTTT | NA | NA | TRBJ1-5 | TRBV28
CASSIEHDSPNYGYTF | TGTGCCAGTAGTATAGAACACGACTCACCTAACTATGGCTACACCTTC | NA | many | TRBJ1-2 | TRBV19
CASSPTPTSGSGETQYF | TGTGCCAGCAGCCCAACCCCGACTAGCGGGAGTGGGGAGACCCAGTACTTC | TRBD2 | NA | TRBJ2-5 | TRBV27
CASIRDPGATDTQYF | TGTGCCAGCATCAGGGATCCCGGGGCCACAGATACGCAGTATTTT | NA | NA | TRBJ2-3 | TRBV6-5
CASSLGRISATGELFF | TGTGCCAGCAGCTTGGGCAGGATCAGCGCCACCGGGGAGCTGTTTTTT | NA | NA | TRBJ2-2 | TRBV5-8
CASSPPGTFEAFF | TGTGCCAGTAGCCCCCCGGGAACTTTTGAAGCTTTCTTT | NA | NA | TRBJ1-1 | TRBV19
CASSIVSTSGSSYEQYF | TGTGCCAGCAGCATCGTATCGACTAGCGGGAGCTCCTACGAGCAGTACTTC | TRBD2 | NA | TRBJ2-7 | TRBV14
CASSRGQEETQYF | TGTGCCAGCTCACGCGGACAGGAAGAGACCCAGTACTTC | TRBD1 | NA | TRBJ2-5 | TRBV18
CASSLQQGRQETQYF | TGTGCCAGCAGCTTGCAACAGGGGCGTCAAGAGACCCAGTACTTC | TRBD1 | NA | TRBJ2-5 | TRBV7-8
CAWREGELNTEAFF | TGTGCCTGGAGAGAGGGGGAATTGAACACTGAAGCTTTCTTT | NA | NA | TRBJ1-1 | TRBV30
CASSYDRGWDTQYF | TGTGCCAGCAGCTACGACAGGGGGTGGGATACGCAGTATTTT | TRBD1 | NA | TRBJ2-3 | TRBV7-9
CASSVQGASGANVLTF | TGTGCCAGTAGTGTCCAGGGGGCATCTGGGGCCAACGTCCTGACTTTC | TRBD1 | NA | TRBJ2-6 | TRBV19
CASSASWTPKNIQYF | TGTGCCAGCAGTGCCTCATGGACACCCAAAAACATTCAGTACTTC | NA | once | TRBJ2-4 | TRBV28
CASSATSGGGDTQYF | TGTGCCAGCAGTGCGACTAGCGGGGGAGGAGATACGCAGTATTTT | TRBD2 | NA | TRBJ2-3 | TRBV6-4
CASSLTGTGATGELFF | TGTGCCAGCAGCTTAACCGGGACAGGGGCCACCGGGGAGCTGTTTTTT | TRBD1 | NA | TRBJ2-2 | TRBV5-6
CATSTRTNTGELFF | TGTGCCACCAGCACCCGAACGAACACCGGGGAGCTGTTTTTT | NA | few | TRBJ2-2 | TRBV15
CASSPQQANTGELFF | TGTGCCAGCAGCCCCCAGCAGGCGAACACCGGGGAGCTGTTTTTT | NA | NA | TRBJ2-2 | TRBV5-4
CASSVGQGAKTQYF | TGTGCCAGCAGTGTTGGACAGGGGGCTAAGACCCAGTACTTC | TRBD1 | NA | TRBJ2-5 | TRBV2
CASSTTGTGVAEQYF | TGTGCCAGCAGTACCACCGGGACAGGGGTTGCCGAGCAGTACTTC | TRBD1 | NA | TRBJ2-7 | TRBV6-5